The clone carrying this T cell receptor (beta chain) has only a few counts. The antigen is unknown. Each donor's status was that of a healthy bone marrow donor. The record originates from a study of cytomegalovirus exposure and HLA in healthy donors. Germline CDR1 is MNHNY and CDR2 is SVGAGI (reference sequence). V was clipped by 6 bases and J by 4 bases, with 16 bases between them. This CDR3 is 15 amino acids long. A multiplex PCR was run with 60 Vbeta primers and 13 Jbeta primers. Here immunoSEQ multiplex PCR was the method, and the copy in TCRdb shows in-frame clones only, minus some. In the table there are 150,000 or so clones, roughly 72% of which are singletons. Overall study findings and caveats: In an earlier analysis, most TCR beta V segments were productive about 87% or about 30% of the time. Highest at DRB1 and lowest at HLA-C, TCR association rates differed among HLA loci in a later analysis.

The material sequenced was PBMCs. This chain joins TRBV6-6 and TRBJ2-1, with D perhaps matching TRBD1 (6 bases). The TCR was taken from a man aged 30 to 45 in good health and CMV-seronegative. DNA of the CDR3: TGTGCCAGCAGCCCACGGACAGAGCTTTACAATGAGCAGTTCTTC. This encodes CASSPRTELYNEQFF.